The 4 T cell receptor beta chains reported below all come from one sample, sequenced in a study of shared T cell receptors in the human thymus (dated by TCRdb to the early 2020s). The library was obtained by the immunoSEQ multiplex PCR assay. What TCRdb holds here is the immuneACCESS table cut down to in-frame rearrangements. Part of the clones is not present; checked against another copy, under half of the missing clones reflect an unresolved V gene, and the others are unexplained. The sample contains approximately 660,000 clones, 85% to 90% of them found a single time. Around 0.0099% of the sample is in the top ten clones. The same specimen was also included in a second study, on human thymus T cells.

The sample consisted of thymocytes. The receptor set was obtained from a boy less than two years old with a congenital heart defect. Donor details come from another sample of the same person, matched by shared clones.

The CDR3 nucleotides read TGTGCCAGCAGACGGGGCGCTAGCGATGAGACCCAGTACTTC. The encoded protein is CASRRGASDETQYF. This rearrangement joins TRBV6-5 to TRBJ2-5; weak D call: TRBD2 (6 bases). Per germline, CDR1 MNHEY and CDR2 SVGAGI. The CDR3 is 14 residues long. The V end lost 6 bases, the J end lost 5 bases, and 16 bases lay between the germline ends.

The genes are TRBV30 and TRBJ2-2; no firm D call. This CDR3 is 13 amino acids long. The germline gives CDR1 GTSNPN, CDR2 SVGIG (reference sequence). V was shortened by 2 bases and J by 6 bases, with 10 bases between the two germline ends. The CDR3: CAWSLKRAGELFF. The CDR3 DNA reads as TGTGCCTGGAGTCTAAAGCGAGCCGGGGAGCTGTTTTTT.

This rearrangement joins TRBV27 to TRBJ1-1, with a tentative D call TRBD1 (6 bases). The CDR3 is 15 amino acids. V was shortened by 5 bases and J by 6 bases, with 19 bases between the two germline ends. CDR1 and CDR2 (germline): MNHEY, SMNVEV (reference sequence). CDR3 protein: CASSPRGREGAEAFF. The DNA for the CDR3 is TGTGCCAGCAGTCCGCGGGGCAGGGAGGGGGCTGAAGCTTTCTTT.

This chain links TRBV10-2 with TRBJ2-3; no firm D call. CDR3 length: 12 amino acids. Trimming removed 3 bases from V and 7 bases from J, with 8 bases in between. Germline V gene sequence: CDR1 WSHSY, CDR2 SAAADI. The CDR3 bases are TGCGCCAGCAGTGAACTCCACCATACGCAGTATTTT. Translating gives CASSELHHTQYF.